This TCR beta chain was identified during a study of control samples from healthy donors and cancer patients. Libraries were prepared by immunoSEQ multiplex PCR; TCRdb keeps only in-frame clonotypes and omits some of them. The profile shows tens of thousands of clones, 70% to 90% of them singletons. The sequenced sample was PBMCs. The receptor was derived from a woman in her fifties or sixties with colorectal cancer.

The CDR3 loop reads CASSSLRDPNEKLFF. The CDR3 nucleotides are TGTGCCAGCAGCTCACTCAGGGACCCGAATGAAAAACTGTTTTTT. This chain links TRBV5-6 with TRBJ1-4; D is possibly TRBD1 (5 bases). Per germline, CDR1 SGHDT and CDR2 YYEEEE. The ends were cut back, 3 bases at V and 5 bases at J, with 14 bases in the middle. The CDR3 is made up of 15 amino acids. The variable domain in full, with the rest retrieved from reference TRBV5-6 and TRBJ1-4, is DAGVTQSPTHLIKTRGQQVTLRCSPKSGHDTVSWYQQALGQGPQFIFQYYEEEERQRGNFPDRFSGHQFPNYSSELNVNALLLGDSALYLCASSSLRDPNEKLFFGSGTQLSVL.